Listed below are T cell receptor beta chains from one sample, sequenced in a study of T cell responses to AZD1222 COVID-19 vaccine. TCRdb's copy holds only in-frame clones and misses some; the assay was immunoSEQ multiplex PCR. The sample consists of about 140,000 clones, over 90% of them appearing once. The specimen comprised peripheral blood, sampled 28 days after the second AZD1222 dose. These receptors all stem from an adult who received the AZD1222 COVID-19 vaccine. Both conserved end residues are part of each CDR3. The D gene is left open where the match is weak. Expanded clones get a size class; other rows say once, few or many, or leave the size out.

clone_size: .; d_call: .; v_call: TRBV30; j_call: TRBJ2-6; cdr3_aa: CACRVGANVLTF; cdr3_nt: TGTGCCTGCCGGGTAGGGGCCAACGTCCTGACTTTC
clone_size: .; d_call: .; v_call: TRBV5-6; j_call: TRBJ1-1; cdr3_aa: CASSRQFEAFF; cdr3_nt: TGTGCCAGCAGCAGACAGTTTGAAGCTTTCTTT
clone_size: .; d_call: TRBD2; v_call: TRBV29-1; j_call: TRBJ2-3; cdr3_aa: CSVEGGRAADTQYF; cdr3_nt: TGCAGCGTTGAAGGCGGGAGGGCAGCAGATACGCAGTATTTT
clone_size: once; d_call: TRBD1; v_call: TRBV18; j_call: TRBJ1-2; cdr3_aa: CASSPLDRAGYGYTF; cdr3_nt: TGTGCCAGCTCACCCCTGGACAGGGCTGGCTATGGCTACACCTTC
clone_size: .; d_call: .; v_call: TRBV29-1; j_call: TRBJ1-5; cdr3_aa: CSVVSDGGNQPQHF; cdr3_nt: TGCAGCGTTGTTTCGGATGGGGGCAATCAGCCCCAGCATTTT
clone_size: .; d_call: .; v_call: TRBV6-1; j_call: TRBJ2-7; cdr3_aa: CASSEGDTGEAEQYF; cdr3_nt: TGTGCCAGCAGTGAAGGTGATACAGGGGAGGCCGAGCAGTACTTC
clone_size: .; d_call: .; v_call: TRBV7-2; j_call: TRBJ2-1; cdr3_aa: CASSRDLSSYNEQFF; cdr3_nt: TGTGCCAGCAGCAGGGATCTATCCTCCTACAATGAGCAGTTCTTC
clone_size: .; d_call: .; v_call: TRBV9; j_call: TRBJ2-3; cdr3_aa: CASSVVGRNTDTQYF; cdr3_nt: TGTGCCAGCAGCGTAGTGGGCAGAAACACAGATACGCAGTATTTT
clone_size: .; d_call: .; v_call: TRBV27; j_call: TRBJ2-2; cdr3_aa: CASSLSGVGELFF; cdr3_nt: TGTGCCAGCAGTTTATCGGGGGTCGGGGAGCTGTTTTTT
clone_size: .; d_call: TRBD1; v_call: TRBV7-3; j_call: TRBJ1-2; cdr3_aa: CASSSAGGGYGYTF; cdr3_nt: TGTGCCAGCAGCTCAGCAGGGGGCGGCTATGGCTACACCTTC
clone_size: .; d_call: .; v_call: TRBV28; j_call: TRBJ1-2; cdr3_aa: CASSPPGRFYTF; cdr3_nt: TGTGCCAGCAGTCCTCCCGGACGGTTCTACACCTTC
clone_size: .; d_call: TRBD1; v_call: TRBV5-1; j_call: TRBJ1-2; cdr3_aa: CASSFFPGQEGYTF; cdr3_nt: TGCGCCAGCAGCTTCTTCCCGGGACAGGAAGGCTACACCTTC
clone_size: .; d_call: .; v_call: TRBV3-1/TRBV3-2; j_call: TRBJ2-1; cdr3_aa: CASSRLGSYNEQFF; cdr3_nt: TGTGCCAGCAGCCGTTTGGGGAGCTACAATGAGCAGTTCTTC
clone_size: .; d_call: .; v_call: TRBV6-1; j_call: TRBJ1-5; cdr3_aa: CASSEKTDYSNQPQHF; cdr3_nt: TGTGCCAGCAGTGAAAAGACAGACTATAGCAATCAGCCCCAGCATTTT
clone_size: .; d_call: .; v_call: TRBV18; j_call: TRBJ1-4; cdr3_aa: CASSQVTNEKLFF; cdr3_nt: TGTGCCAGCTCACAGGTCACTAATGAAAAACTGTTTTTT
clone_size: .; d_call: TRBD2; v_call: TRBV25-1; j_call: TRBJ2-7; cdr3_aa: CASSEGGSVHEQYF; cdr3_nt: TGTGCCAGCAGTGAAGGCGGGAGCGTCCACGAGCAGTACTTC
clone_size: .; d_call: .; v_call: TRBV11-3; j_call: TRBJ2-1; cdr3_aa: CASSLDRAHEQFF; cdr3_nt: TGTGCCAGCAGCTTAGACAGGGCACATGAGCAGTTCTTC
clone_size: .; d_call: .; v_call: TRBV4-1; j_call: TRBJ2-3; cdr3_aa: CASSQRQYTDTQYF; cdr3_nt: TGCGCCAGCAGCCAACGACAGTACACAGATACGCAGTATTTT
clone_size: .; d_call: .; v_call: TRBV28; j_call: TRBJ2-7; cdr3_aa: CASSFGQGYEQYF; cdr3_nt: TGTGCCAGCAGTTTTGGCCAGGGCTACGAGCAGTACTTC
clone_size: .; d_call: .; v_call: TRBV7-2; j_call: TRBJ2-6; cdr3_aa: CASSAGAGRGSGVLTF; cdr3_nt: TGTGCCAGCAGCGCAGGAGCGGGCCGCGGCTCCGGTGTCCTGACTTTC
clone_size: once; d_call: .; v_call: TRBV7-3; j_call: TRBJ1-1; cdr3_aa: CASSLFLNTEAFF; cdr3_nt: TGTGCCAGCAGCTTATTTTTGAACACTGAAGCTTTCTTT
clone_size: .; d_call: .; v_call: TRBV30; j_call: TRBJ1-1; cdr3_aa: CACTGNWGTEAFF; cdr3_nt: TGTGCCTGTACAGGGAATTGGGGCACTGAAGCTTTCTTT
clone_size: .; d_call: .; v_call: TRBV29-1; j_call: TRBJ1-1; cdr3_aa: CSAEGQDLNTEAFF; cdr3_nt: TGCAGCGCCGAGGGACAAGACCTGAACACTGAAGCTTTCTTT
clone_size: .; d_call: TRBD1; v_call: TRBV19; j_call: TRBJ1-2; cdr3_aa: CASSANRGGYTF; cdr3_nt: TGTGCCAGTAGTGCCAACAGGGGTGGCTACACCTTC
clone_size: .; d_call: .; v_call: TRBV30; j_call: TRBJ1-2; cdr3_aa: CAWSYRLHYGYTF; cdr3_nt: TGTGCCTGGAGTTACAGGCTGCACTATGGCTACACCTTC
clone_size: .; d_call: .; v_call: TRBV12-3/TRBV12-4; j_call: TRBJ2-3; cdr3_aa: CASSFKSTQYF; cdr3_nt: TGTGCCAGCAGTTTTAAGAGTACGCAGTATTTT
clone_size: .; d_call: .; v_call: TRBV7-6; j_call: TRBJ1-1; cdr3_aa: CASSLFLRGNTEAFF; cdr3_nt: TGTGCCAGCAGCCTTTTTCTTCGGGGAAACACTGAAGCTTTCTTT
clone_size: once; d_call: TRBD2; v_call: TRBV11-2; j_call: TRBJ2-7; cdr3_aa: CASSLGTSAEQYF; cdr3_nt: TGTGCCAGCAGCTTAGGGACTAGCGCCGAGCAGTACTTC
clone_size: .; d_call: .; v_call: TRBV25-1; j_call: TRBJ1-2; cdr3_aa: CASSLGRNYGYTF; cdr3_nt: TGTGCCAGCAGTTTAGGGCGGAACTATGGCTACACCTTC
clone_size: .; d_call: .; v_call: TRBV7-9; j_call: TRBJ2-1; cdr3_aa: CASSLSSRYNEQFF; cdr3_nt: TGTGCCAGCAGCTTATCGTCTCGATACAATGAGCAGTTCTTC
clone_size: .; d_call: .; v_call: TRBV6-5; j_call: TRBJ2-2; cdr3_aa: CASSSVSSRNSGELFF; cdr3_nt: TGTGCCAGCAGTTCAGTCTCCTCTAGAAATTCCGGGGAGCTGTTTTTT
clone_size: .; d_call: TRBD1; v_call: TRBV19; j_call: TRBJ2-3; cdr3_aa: CASSIATGGTDTQYF; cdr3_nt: TGTGCCAGTAGTATAGCCACAGGGGGCACAGATACGCAGTATTTT
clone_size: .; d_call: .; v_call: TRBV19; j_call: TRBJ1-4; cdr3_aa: CASSFMDEKLFF; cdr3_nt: TGTGCCAGTAGTTTTATGGACGAAAAACTGTTTTTT
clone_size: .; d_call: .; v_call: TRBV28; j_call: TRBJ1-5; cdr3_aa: CASSYTRRGFRQPQHF; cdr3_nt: TGTGCCAGCAGTTATACTCGCAGGGGCTTTCGTCAGCCCCAGCATTTT
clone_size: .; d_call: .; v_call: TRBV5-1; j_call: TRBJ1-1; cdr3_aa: CASSLDREISEAFF; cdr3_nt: TGCGCCAGCAGCTTGGACAGGGAGATATCTGAAGCTTTCTTT
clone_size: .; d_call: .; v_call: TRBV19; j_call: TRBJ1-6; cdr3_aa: CASSTSFNSPLHF; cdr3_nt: TGTGCCAGTAGTACCTCCTTTAATTCACCCCTCCACTTT
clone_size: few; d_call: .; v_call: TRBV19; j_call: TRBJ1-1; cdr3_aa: CASSGPNTEAFF; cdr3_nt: TGTGCCAGCTCGGGGCCGAACACTGAAGCTTTCTTT
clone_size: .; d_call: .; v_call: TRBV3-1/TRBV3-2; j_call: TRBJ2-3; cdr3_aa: CASSQIGWGTQYF; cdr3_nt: TGTGCCAGCAGCCAGATCGGCTGGGGTACGCAGTATTTT
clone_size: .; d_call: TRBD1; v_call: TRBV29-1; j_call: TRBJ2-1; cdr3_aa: CSVVPRDRASYNEQFF; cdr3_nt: TGCAGCGTTGTCCCACGAGACAGGGCCTCTTACAATGAGCAGTTCTTC
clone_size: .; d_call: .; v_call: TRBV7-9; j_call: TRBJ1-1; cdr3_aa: CASTFRDSNTEAFF; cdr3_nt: TGTGCCAGCACTTTCCGGGACTCCAACACTGAAGCTTTCTTT
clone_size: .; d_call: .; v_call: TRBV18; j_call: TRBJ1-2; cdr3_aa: CASSLFMDIGKGYTF; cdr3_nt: TGTGCCAGCTCACTCTTCATGGACATCGGAAAAGGCTACACCTTC
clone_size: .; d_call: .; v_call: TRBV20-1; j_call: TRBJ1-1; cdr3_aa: CSARQTPWAFF; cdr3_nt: TGCAGTGCTAGGCAAACTCCTTGGGCTTTCTTT
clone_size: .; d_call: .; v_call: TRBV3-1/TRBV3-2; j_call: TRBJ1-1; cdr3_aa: CASSRRAELEAFF; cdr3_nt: TGTGCCAGCAGCCGGCGGGCAGAACTTGAAGCTTTCTTT
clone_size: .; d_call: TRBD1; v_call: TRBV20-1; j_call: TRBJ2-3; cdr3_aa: CSASRTGSGTDTQYF; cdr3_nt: TGCAGTGCTAGTAGGACAGGGTCCGGAACAGATACGCAGTATTTT
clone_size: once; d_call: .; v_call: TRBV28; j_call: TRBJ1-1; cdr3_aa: CASSLMYTNTEAFF; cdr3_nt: TGTGCCAGCAGTTTAATGTATACCAACACTGAAGCTTTCTTT